The following is a TCR beta chain sequence with its context. TCRdb re-derived calls from the RT-PCR reads in MiXCR, one entry per CDR3 protein. Seen here are some 880,000 distinct CDR3 sequences, roughly 18% observed once, and the top ten hold roughly 6.4%. This sample was taken from a study of patients and donors after allogeneic stem cell transplantation. The sequencing sample was made of blood, either unsorted or a sorted T cell fraction (not recorded which). The receptor was derived from a human donor who was either an allogeneic HSCT recipient or a stem cell or donor lymphocyte infusion donor (not recorded which). It is not recorded whose cells these are; they may come from a transplant donor.

The CDR3 protein is CASSWGGSGTQETQYF. CDR3 DNA sequence: TGCGCCAGCAGCTGGGGAGGTAGCGGGACCCAAGAGACCCAGTACTTC. The chain employs TRBV5-1 and TRBJ2-5, with TRBD2 matching 8 bases. Trimming took 3 bases from V and 1 from J; bases not matched to a gene: 8. The CDR3 totals 16 residues. Germline V gives CDR1 SGHRS, CDR2 YFSETQ.